This T cell receptor (beta chain) appears in the sequencing data of a study of shared clonotypes between healthy human individuals. Points from the study as a whole: There were few donors, and this limited the genetic and exposure-history diversity represented. The sharing of 5% to 6.5% of naive CD4 clonotypes was seen across a handful of donors.

Comments on this clone: The antigen is undetermined.

The repertoire was sequenced with immunoSEQ multiplex PCR; TCRdb's copy has only in-frame clones and lacks some. The data show approximately 2,300,000 clones, about 90% seen once. The CDR3 extends over 18 amino acids. Germline CDR1 reads MGHDK; CDR2 reads SYGVNS. V was clipped by 3 bases and J by 3 bases, with 23 bases between them. Sequencing used naive CD4+ T cells from PBMCs. The subset denotes: CD45RA+ positively selected. The chain links TRBV25-1 to TRBJ2-5; D possibly uses TRBD1 or TRBD2 (5 bases each). This receptor was identified in a man between 18 and 35 years old in good health. Some clones in this sample may be carry-over from other donors' samples. The CDR3 DNA reads as TGTGCCAGCAGTGACAGAAAGTCGGGGTTGTGGGGGAAAGAGACCCAGTACTTC. Amino acids: CASSDRKSGLWGKETQYF. Full variable domain (outside the CDR3, taken from reference TRBV25-1 and TRBJ2-5): EADIYQTPRYLVIGTGKKITLECSQTMGHDKMYWYQQDPGMELHLIHYSYGVNSTEKGDLSSESTVSRIRTEHFPLTLESARPSHTSQYLCASSDRKSGLWGKETQYFGPGTRLLVL.